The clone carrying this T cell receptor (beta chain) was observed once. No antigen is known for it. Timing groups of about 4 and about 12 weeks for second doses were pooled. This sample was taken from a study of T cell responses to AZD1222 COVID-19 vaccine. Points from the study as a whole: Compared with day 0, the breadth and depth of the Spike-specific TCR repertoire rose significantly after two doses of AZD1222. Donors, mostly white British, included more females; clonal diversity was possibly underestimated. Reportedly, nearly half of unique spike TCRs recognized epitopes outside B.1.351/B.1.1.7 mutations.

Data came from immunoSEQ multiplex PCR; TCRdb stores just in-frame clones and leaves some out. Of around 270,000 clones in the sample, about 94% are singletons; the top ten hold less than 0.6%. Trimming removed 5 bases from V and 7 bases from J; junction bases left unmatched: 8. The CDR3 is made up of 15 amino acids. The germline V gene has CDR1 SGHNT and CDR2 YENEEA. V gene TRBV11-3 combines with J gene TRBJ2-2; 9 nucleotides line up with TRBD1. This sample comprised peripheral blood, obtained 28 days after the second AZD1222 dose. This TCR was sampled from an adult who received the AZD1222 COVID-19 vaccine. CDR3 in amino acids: CASSLDRGTIGELFF. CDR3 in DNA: TGTGCCAGCAGCCTGGACAGGGGAACGATCGGGGAGCTGTTTTTT.